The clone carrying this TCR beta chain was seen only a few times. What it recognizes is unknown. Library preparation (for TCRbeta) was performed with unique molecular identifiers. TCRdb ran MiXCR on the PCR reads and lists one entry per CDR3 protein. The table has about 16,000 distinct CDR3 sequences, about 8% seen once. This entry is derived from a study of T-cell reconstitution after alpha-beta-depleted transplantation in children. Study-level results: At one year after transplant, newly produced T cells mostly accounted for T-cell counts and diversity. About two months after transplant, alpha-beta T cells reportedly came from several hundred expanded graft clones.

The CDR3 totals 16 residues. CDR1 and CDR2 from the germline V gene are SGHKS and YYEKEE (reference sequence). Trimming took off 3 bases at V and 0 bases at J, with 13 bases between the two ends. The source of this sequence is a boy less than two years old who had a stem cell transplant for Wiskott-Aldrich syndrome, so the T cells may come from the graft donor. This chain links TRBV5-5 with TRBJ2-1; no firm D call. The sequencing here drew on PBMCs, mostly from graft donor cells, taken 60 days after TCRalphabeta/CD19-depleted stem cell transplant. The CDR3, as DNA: TGTGCCAGCAGCTGGTCGGGCAGGAGCTCCTACAATGAGCAGTTCTTC. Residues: CASSWSGRSSYNEQFF. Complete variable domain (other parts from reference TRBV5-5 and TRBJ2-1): DAGVTQSPTHLIKTRGQQVTLRCSPISGHKSVSWYQQVLGQGPQFIFQYYEKEERGRGNFPDRFSARQFPNYSSELNVNALLLGDSALYLCASSWSGRSSYNEQFFGPGTRLTVL.